Following are 19 T cell receptor beta chains from one sample sequenced in a study of T cells in Graves' hyperthyroidism and ophthalmopathy. The CDR3 regions of TCR beta were amplified from RNA transcripts. The HTBI set primed first-round TCR CDR3 RT-PCR. One entry per CDR3 protein, called by TCRdb with MiXCR from the multiplex PCR reads. The sample records 450,000 to 550,000 distinct CDR3 sequences, roughly a quarter being singletons. The specimen was blood. Every receptor here comes from a woman in her 30s with Graves' ophthalmopathy.

For this clonotype: One end of the junction does not line up with germline, which may come from a read error. This CDR3 is CASTEPGGRAKYEQCF. DNA for the CDR3: TGTGCCAGCACCGAACCCGGCGGGAGGGCCAAATACGAGCAGTGCTTC. J is TRBJ2-7 and V is TRBV6-1; TRBD2 aligns across 9 bases. The V gene's germline CDR1 is MNHNS and CDR2 SASEGT. The CDR3 runs 16 residues.

The table lists this clonotype with many counts. The J gene is TRBJ2-6, the V gene TRBV20-1; D ambiguous. Trimming stripped 3 bases from V and 0 bases from J, with 9 bases between. This CDR3 contains 15 residues. Germline V CDR1 and CDR2: DFQATT, SNEGSKA (reference sequence). This CDR3 reads CSASFPSSGANVLTF. DNA of the CDR3: TGCAGTGCTAGTTTCCCTAGCTCTGGGGCCAACGTCCTGACTTTC.

This clonotype has at least ten counts. The chain joins TRBV24-1 to TRBJ1-5, with no clear D. V lost 5 bases to trimming and J lost 1 base, with 5 bases between them. Germline CDR1 and CDR2: KGHDR and SFDVKD. The CDR3 runs to 13 residues. Written as DNA, the CDR3 is TGTGCCACCAGTGCGGAAAGCAATCAGCCCCAGCATTTT. This translates into CATSAESNQPQHF.

The CDR3 DNA follows: TGCGCCAGCAAGGGACAGGGGGACTATAATTCACCCCTCCACTTT. Protein: CASKGQGDYNSPLHF. This chain joins TRBV5-1 and TRBJ1-6, with 11 nucleotides matching TRBD1. The J segment lost 3 bases and the V segment lost 6 bases, leaving 2 bases of the junction unmatched. The V gene's germline CDR1 is SGHRS and CDR2 YFSETQ. The CDR3 extends over 15 amino acids.

This clonotype was detected ten times or more. This chain links TRBV12-3 or TRBV12-4 with TRBJ1-5, with a tentative D call TRBD1 (5 bases). Between the trimmed V and J ends, which lost 2 bases and 8 bases, there was a span of 13 bases. This CDR3 has 14 amino acids. CDR3 DNA: TGTGCCAGCAGTTTACGAGGGGTAAGAGAGCCCCAGCATTTT. Translation: CASSLRGVREPQHF.

The CDR3 reads CSALRPGADTQYF. CDR3 DNA sequence: TGCAGCGCCCTCCGCCCGGGGGCAGATACGCAGTATTTT. The rearrangement uses TRBV29-1 and TRBJ2-3; a possible D gene is TRBD2 (6 bases). This CDR3 comprises 13 residues. V shed 7 bases and J shed 4 bases, with 15 bases lying between them. Germline V gives CDR1 SQVTM, CDR2 ANQGSEA.

This clonotype appeared a few times. With a much larger clone just one base away, this may be a read error. The chain carries TRBV15 and TRBJ1-2; D remains unclear. CDR1 is LNHNV, CDR2 YYDKDF, per germline (reference sequence). This CDR3 has 13 amino acids. The CDR3: CATSRGVNYGYIF. The CDR3 DNA reads TGTGCCACCAGCAGAGGAGTTAACTATGGCTACATCTTC.

V usage is TRBV28 and J usage is TRBJ1-1; 7 bases are shared with TRBD1. V was pared by 11 bases and J by 5 bases, with 17 bases of the junction left unmatched. Germline CDR1 MDHEN, CDR2 SYDVKM. The CDR3 is 15 amino acids. The CDR3 loop reads CAAGRRGGRRTEAFF. DNA for the CDR3: TGTGCCGCGGGAAGGCGAGGGGGCAGAAGGACTGAAGCTTTCTTT.

The chain combines TRBV12-5 with TRBJ2-7; 8 nucleotides align to TRBD2. Germline trimming cut 2 bases from V and 4 bases from J; bases unmatched to any gene: 16. Per the germline V gene, CDR1 is LGHNT and CDR2 is FRNRAP. This CDR3 comprises 18 residues. The DNA of the CDR3 is TGTGCTAGTGGTTTGCCCTGGACGGGGGGGGCAGTCCGTTACGAGCAGTACTTC. Protein product: CASGLPWTGGAVRYEQYF.

This clonotype was seen more than once but under ten times. This chain links TRBV28 with TRBJ1-2; D gene uncertain. The V end was cut by 5 bases, the J end by 7 bases, with 14 bases between. The CDR3 is 13 amino acids. Germline CDR1 and CDR2: MDHEN and SYDVKM. The CDR3 DNA sequence: TGTGCCAGCAGTATGGGCAGAAGAGTTGGCTACACCTTC. Encoded protein: CASSMGRRVGYTF.

In its sample, this clonotype was seen many times. Germline and junction disagree at one end, which may indicate a read error. V gene TRBV11-2 combines with J gene TRBJ2-5; D gene ambiguous. Germline V gene lookup returns CDR1 SGHAT and CDR2 FQNNGV. The CDR3 is 13 residues long. CDR3 sequence reads: CASSLGLQETQYF. CDR3 nucleotides: TGTGCCAGCAGTTTAGGCCTCCAAGAGACCCAGTACTTC.

This chain joins TRBV7-9 and TRBJ2-5; D gene uncertain. CDR3 size: 16 residues. V lost 2 bases and J 1 base, leaving 14 bases between the germline ends. Germline V CDR1 and CDR2: SEHNR, FQNEAQ (reference sequence). In DNA form, the CDR3 reads TGTGCCAGCAGCTTAAAAGAGTCACAAGGCCAAGAGACCCAGTACTTC. Its translation is CASSLKESQGQETQYF.

The chain employs TRBV10-1 and TRBJ2-5; 7 bases match TRBD2. J gave up 9 bases and V 0 bases, and 4 bases lay outside the gene matches. Per the germline V gene, CDR1 is WNHNN and CDR2 is SYGVQD (reference sequence). CDR3 length equals 13 residues. The CDR3: CASSESMGRAQYF. DNA of the CDR3: TGCGCCAGCAGTGAGTCCATGGGGAGGGCCCAGTACTTC.

This clonotype showed up just a few times. The chain links TRBV6-1 to TRBJ2-2, with D possibly being TRBD2 (6 bases). V lost 8 bases and J lost 1, with 11 bases in between. The CDR3 spans 14 residues. CDR1 MNHNS and CDR2 SASEGT come from the germline V gene. The CDR3 DNA is TGTGCCAGCCGCCTGGGGGGGAACACCGGGGAGCTGTTTTTT. Translated, it gives CASRLGGNTGELFF.

This clonotype was detected many times. This chain uses TRBV7-2 with TRBJ2-5; 7 positions agree with TRBD1. The CDR3 has 13 residues. Germline loops: CDR1 SGHTA, CDR2 FQGNSA. Trimming cost V 4 bases and J 4 bases; bases outside gene matches: 3. The DNA for the CDR3 is TGTGCCAGCAGCTGGACAGGAAGAGAGACCCAGTACTTC. As protein: CASSWTGRETQYF.

The chain joins TRBV20-1 to TRBJ1-5; D ambiguous. V was shortened by 1 base and J by 11 bases, with 9 bases between the two germline ends. The V gene's germline CDR1 is DFQATT and CDR2 SNEGSKA (reference sequence). The CDR3 is 11 amino acids. The CDR3 nucleotides are TGCAGTGCTAGAGGTAGTAGTACCCAGCATTTT. It encodes CSARGSSTQHF.

This clonotype was picked up a small number of times. The chain carries TRBV28 and TRBJ2-6, with D hard to call. The CDR3 is 15 amino acids. V dropped 6 bases and J dropped 0 bases, with 9 bases sitting between them. Germline CDR1 is MDHEN and CDR2 is SYDVKM. This CDR3 is CASSKRSSGANVLTF. CDR3 bases: TGTGCCAGCAGCAAAAGGAGCTCTGGGGCCAACGTCCTGACTTTC.

This clonotype appeared many times. V usage is TRBV19 and J usage is TRBJ1-1, with a possible D match to TRBD1 (5 bases). V gave up 4 bases and J gave up 0 bases, with 12 bases separating them. Germline V gene lookup returns CDR1 LNHDA and CDR2 SQIVND (reference sequence). There are 15 residues in the CDR3. CDR3 sequence reads: CASSRDSPMNTEAFF. The DNA for the CDR3 is TGTGCCAGTAGTAGAGACAGCCCTATGAACACTGAAGCTTTCTTT.

This clonotype was observed many times. CDR3 in DNA: TGCAGTGCTAGAAGACCCGACGGGGGCTACACCTTC. Amino acids: CSARRPDGGYTF. The chain joins TRBV20-1 to TRBJ1-2; D gene uncertain. In germline, CDR1 is DFQATT, CDR2 SNEGSKA (reference sequence). V gave up 2 bases and J gave up 8 bases, with 12 bases separating them. The CDR3 spans 12 residues.